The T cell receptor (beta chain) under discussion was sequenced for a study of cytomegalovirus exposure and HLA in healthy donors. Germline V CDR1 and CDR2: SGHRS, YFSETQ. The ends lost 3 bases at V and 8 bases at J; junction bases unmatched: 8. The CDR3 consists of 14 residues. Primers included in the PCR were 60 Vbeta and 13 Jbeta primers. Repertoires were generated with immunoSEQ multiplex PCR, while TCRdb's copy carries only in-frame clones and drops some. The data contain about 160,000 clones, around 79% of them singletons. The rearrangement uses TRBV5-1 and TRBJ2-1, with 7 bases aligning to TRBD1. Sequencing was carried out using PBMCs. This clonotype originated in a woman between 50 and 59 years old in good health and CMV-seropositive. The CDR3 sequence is CASSYGQDWDEQFF. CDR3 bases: TGCGCCAGCAGCTACGGACAGGACTGGGATGAGCAGTTCTTC.